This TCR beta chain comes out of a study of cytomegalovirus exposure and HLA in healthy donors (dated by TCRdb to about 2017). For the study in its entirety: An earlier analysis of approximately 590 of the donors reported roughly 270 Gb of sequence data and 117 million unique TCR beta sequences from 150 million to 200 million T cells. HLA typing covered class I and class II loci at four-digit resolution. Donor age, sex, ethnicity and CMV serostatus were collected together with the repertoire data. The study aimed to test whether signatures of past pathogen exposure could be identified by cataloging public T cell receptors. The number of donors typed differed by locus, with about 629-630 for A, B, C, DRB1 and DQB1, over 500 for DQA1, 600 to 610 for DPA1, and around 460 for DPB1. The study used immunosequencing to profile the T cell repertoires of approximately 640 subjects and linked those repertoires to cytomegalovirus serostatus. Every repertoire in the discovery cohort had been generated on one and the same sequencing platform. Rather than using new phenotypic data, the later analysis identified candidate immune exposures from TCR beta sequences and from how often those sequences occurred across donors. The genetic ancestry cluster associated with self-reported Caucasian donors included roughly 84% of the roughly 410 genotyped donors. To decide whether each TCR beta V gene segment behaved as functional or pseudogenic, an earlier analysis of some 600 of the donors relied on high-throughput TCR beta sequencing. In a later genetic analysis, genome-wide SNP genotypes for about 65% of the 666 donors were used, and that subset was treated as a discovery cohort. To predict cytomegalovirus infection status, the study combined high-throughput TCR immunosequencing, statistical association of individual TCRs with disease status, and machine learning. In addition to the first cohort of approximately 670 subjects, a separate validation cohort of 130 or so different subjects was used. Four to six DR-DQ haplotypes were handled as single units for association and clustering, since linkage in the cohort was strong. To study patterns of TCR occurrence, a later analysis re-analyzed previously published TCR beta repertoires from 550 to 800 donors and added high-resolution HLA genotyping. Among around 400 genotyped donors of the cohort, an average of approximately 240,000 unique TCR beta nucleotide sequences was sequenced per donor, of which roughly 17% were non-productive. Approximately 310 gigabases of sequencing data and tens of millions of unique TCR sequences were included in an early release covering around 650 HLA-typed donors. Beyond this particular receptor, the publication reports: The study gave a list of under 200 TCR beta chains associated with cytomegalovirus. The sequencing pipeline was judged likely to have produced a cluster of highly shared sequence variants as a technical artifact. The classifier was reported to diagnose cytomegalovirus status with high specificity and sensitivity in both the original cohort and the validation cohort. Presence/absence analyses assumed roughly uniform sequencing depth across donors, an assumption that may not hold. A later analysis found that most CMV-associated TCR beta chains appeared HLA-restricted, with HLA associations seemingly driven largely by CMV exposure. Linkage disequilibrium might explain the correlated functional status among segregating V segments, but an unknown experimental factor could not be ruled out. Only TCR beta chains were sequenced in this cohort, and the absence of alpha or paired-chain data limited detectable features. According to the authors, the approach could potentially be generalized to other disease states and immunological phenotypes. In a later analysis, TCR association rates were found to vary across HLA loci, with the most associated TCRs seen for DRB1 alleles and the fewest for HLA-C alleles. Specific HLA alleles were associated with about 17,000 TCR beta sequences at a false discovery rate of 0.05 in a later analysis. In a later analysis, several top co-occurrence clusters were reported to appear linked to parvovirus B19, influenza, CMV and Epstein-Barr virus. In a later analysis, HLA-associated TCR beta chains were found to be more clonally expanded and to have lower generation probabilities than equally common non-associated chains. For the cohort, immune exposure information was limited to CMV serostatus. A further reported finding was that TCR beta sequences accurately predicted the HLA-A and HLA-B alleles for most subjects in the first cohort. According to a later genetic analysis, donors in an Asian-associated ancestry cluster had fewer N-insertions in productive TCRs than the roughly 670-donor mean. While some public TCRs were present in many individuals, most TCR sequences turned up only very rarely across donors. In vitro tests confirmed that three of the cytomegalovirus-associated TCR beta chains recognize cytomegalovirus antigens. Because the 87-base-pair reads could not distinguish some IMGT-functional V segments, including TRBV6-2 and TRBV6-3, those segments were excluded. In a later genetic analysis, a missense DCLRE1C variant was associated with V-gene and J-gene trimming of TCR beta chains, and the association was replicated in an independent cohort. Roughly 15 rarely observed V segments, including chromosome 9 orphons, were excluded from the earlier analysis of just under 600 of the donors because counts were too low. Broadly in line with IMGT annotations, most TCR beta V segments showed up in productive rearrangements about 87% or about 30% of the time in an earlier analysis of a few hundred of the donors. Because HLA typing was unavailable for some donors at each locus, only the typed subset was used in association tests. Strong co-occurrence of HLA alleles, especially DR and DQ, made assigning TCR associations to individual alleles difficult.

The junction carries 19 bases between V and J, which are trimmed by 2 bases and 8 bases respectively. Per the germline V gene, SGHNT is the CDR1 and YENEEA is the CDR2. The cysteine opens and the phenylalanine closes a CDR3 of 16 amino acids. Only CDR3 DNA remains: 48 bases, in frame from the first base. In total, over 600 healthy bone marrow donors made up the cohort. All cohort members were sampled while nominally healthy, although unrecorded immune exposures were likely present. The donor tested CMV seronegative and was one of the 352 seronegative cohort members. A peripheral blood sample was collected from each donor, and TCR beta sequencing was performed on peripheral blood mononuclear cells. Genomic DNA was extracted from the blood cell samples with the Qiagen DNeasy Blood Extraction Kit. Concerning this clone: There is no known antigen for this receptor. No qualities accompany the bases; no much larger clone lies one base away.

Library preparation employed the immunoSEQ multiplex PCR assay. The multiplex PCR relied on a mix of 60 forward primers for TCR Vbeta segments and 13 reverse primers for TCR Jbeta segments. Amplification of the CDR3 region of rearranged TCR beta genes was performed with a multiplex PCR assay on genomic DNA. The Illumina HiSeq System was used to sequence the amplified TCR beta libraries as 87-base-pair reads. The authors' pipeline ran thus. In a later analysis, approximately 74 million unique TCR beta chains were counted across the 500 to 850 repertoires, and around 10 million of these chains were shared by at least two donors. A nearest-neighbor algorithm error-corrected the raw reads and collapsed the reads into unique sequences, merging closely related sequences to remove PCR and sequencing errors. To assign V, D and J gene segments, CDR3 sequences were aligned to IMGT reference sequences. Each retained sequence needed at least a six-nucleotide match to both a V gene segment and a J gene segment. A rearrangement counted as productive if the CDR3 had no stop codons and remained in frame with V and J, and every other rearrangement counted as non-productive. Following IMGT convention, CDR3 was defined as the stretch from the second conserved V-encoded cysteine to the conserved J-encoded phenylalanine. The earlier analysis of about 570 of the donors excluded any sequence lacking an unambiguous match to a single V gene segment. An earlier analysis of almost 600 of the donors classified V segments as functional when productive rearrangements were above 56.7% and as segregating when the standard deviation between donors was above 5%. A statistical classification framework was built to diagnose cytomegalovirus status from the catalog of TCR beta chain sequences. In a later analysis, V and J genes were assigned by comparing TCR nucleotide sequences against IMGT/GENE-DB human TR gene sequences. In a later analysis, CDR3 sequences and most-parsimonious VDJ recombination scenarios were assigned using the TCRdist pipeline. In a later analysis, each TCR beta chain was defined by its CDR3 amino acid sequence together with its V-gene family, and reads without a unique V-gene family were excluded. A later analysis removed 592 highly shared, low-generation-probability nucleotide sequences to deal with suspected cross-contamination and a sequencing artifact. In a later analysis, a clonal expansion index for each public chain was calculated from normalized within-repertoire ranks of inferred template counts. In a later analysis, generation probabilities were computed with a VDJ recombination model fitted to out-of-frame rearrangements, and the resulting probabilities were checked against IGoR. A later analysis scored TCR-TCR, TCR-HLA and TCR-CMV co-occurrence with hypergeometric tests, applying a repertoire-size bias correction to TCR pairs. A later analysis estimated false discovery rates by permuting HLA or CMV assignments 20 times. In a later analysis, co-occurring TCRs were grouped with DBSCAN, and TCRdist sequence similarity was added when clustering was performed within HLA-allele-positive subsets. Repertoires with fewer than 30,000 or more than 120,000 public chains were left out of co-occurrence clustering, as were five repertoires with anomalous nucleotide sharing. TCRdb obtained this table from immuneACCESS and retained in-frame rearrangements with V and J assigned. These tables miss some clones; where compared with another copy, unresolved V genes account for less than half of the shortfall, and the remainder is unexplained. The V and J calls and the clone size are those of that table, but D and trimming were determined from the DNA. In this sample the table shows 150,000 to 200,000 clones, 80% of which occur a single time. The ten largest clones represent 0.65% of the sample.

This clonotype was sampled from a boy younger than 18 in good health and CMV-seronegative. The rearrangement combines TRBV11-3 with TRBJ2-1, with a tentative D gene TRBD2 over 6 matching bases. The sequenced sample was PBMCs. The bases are TGTGCCAGCAGCTTAAGGGCGGGACCCCAGAAGTATGAGCAGTTCTTC. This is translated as CASSLRAGPQKYEQFF.